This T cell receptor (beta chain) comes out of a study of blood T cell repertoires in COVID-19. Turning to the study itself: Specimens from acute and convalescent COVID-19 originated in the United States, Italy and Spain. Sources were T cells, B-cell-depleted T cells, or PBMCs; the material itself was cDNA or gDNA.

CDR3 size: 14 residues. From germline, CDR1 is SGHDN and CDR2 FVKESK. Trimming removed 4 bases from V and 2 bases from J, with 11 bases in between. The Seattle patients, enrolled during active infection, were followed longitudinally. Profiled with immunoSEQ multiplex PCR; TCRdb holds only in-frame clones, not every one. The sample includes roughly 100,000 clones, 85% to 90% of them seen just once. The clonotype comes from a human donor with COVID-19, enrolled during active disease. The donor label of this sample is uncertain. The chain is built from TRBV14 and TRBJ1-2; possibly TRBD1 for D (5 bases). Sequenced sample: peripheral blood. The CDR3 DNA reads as TGTGCCAGCAGCCCGGCGACAGTGAACTATGGCTACACCTTC. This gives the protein CASSPATVNYGYTF.